Shown below are 14 T cell receptor beta chains from a single sample sequenced in a study of T-cell reconstitution after alpha-beta-depleted transplantation in children. Molecular barcoding with unique molecular identifiers was used for the TCRbeta library. From the PCR reads, TCRdb called clonotypes with MiXCR, one entry per CDR3 protein. The table records some 180,000 distinct CDR3 sequences, roughly 7% of them present only once. Sample: PBMCs, taken before TCRalphabeta/CD19-depleted stem cell transplant. The receptors shown here come from a boy aged 2-15 years with acute lymphoblastic leukemia, due to receive a stem cell transplant.

This clonotype was counted ten times or more. The rearrangement joins TRBV20-1 to TRBJ2-2, with 8 positions matching TRBD2. This CDR3 spans 17 amino acids. V lost 0 bases and J lost 3; bases outside the gene matches: 9. Per germline, CDR1 DFQATT and CDR2 SNEGSKA (reference sequence). DNA for the CDR3: TGCAGTGCTAGAGACCCAACGGGGGGGGCAGACACCGGGGAGCTGTTTTTT. Amino acid sequence: CSARDPTGGADTGELFF.

There are many counts of this clonotype. CDR3 residues: CASSLEDLPGVGAFF. In nucleotides, the CDR3 is TGTGCCAGCAGCTTAGAAGATCTCCCCGGCGTGGGAGCTTTCTTT. This chain connects TRBV7-2 to TRBJ1-1; D remains unclear. Germline CDR1 is SGHTA and CDR2 is FQGNSA. Trimming took off 1 base at V and 10 bases at J, with 19 bases between the two ends. This CDR3 is built from 15 residues.

The CDR3 protein is CASSFQGGADTGELFF. The CDR3 region has the DNA TGCGCCAGCAGTTTTCAGGGCGGAGCGGACACCGGGGAGCTGTTTTTT. The chain carries TRBV5-1 and TRBJ2-2, with D tentatively TRBD1 or TRBD2 (5 bases each). This CDR3 is 16 amino acids long. The germline V gene has CDR1 SGHRS and CDR2 YFSETQ. Trimming stripped 5 bases from V and 3 bases from J, with 17 bases between.

In its sample, this clonotype was seen many times. The chain employs TRBV12-3 or TRBV12-4 and TRBJ2-7; D gene unclear. Trimming cost V 1 base and J 0 bases, with 10 bases left between them. The CDR3 spans 15 residues. For the CDR3, the DNA is TGTGCCAGCAGTTTAGGGAGACTGGTCTCCTACGAGCAGTACTTC. It yields the protein CASSLGRLVSYEQYF.

As regards this clonotype: The junction departs from germline at one end; a sequencing error may be responsible. This chain connects TRBV12-3 or TRBV12-4 to TRBJ2-7; 11 positions match TRBD1. CDR3 length equals 13 residues. The CDR3 protein is CSSRGDRGGEQYF. CDR3 nucleotide sequence: TGTTCCAGCCGGGGGGACAGGGGGGGCGAGCAGTACTTC.

The rearrangement links TRBV28 to TRBJ2-3, with TRBD1 matching 8 bases. CDR1 MDHEN and CDR2 SYDVKM come from the germline V gene. The CDR3 sequence is 15 residues long. Trimming took 3 bases from V and 5 from J; bases not matched to a gene: 7. The CDR3 sequence is CASSLRGQVGDTQYF. CDR3 nucleotides: TGTGCCAGCAGTTTGAGGGGACAGGTCGGAGATACGCAGTATTTT. Variable domain in full (rest from reference TRBV28 and TRBJ2-3): DVKVTQSSRYLVKRTGEKVFLECVQDMDHENMFWYRQDPGLGLRLIYFSYDVKMKEKGDIPEGYSVSREKKERFSLILESASTNQTSMYLCASSLRGQVGDTQYFGPGTRLTVL.

The chain joins TRBV5-1 to TRBJ2-4; either TRBD1 or TRBD2 may supply D (5 bases each). This CDR3 contains 20 residues. Germline V gene sequence: CDR1 SGHRS, CDR2 YFSETQ. The V gene lost 4 bases and the J gene lost 0 bases, with 26 bases spanning the gap. CDR3 DNA: TGCGCCAGCAGCCCACTTGGGTCGGAGGTAGAGCAGGGAGCCAAAAACATTCAGTACTTC. Translated: CASSPLGSEVEQGAKNIQYF.

This clonotype was observed many times. The chain is built from TRBV20-1 and TRBJ2-4; 7 bases fit TRBD2. The V segment lost 3 bases and the J segment 8 bases; nucleotides outside the gene matches: 4. The CDR3 loop spans 12 amino acids. Germline V gene sequence: CDR1 DFQATT, CDR2 SNEGSKA (reference sequence). The CDR3 reads CSASGGGDIQYF. CDR3 nucleotides: TGCAGTGCTAGTGGCGGGGGAGACATTCAGTACTTC.

This clonotype was observed a few times. The chain carries TRBV7-2 and TRBJ1-4; 10 nucleotides match TRBD1. Trimming cost V 4 bases and J 7 bases; bases outside gene matches: 3. The germline V gene encodes CDR1 SGHTA and CDR2 FQGNSA. This CDR3 has 14 residues. The CDR3: CASSSTGGSEKLFF. For the CDR3, the DNA is TGTGCCAGCAGCTCGACAGGGGGCAGTGAAAAACTGTTTTTT.

This clonotype is deemed medium-sized. This chain connects TRBV7-2 to TRBJ2-1, with 15 bases that match TRBD2. Germline assignment: CDR1 SGHTA and CDR2 FQGNSA. CDR3 length equals 19 residues. Unmatched junction bases numbered 12, after V lost 5 bases and J lost 4 bases. The chain's CDR3 is CASSPGLAGGGGVYNEQFF. CDR3 nucleotide sequence: TGTGCCAGCAGCCCGGGACTAGCGGGAGGAGGGGGGGTATACAATGAGCAGTTCTTC. Using reference TRBV7-2 and TRBJ2-1 for the parts outside the CDR3, the full variable domain is GAGVSQSPSNKVTEKGKDVELRCDPISGHTALYWYRQSLGQGLEFLIYFQGNSAPDKSGLPSDRFSAERTGGSVSTLTIQRTQQEDSAVYLCASSPGLAGGGGVYNEQFFGPGTRLTVL.

This clonotype was recorded many times. This chain uses TRBV6-2 or TRBV6-3 with TRBJ2-1, with D perhaps assigned TRBD1 or TRBD2 (5 bases each). CDR1 is MNHEY, CDR2 SVGEGT, per germline. V lost 5 bases and J lost 0, with 17 bases in between. The CDR3 is made up of 17 amino acids. CDR3: CASSRPQDSSSYNEQFF. The CDR3 DNA reads as TGTGCCAGCAGTCGTCCACAGGACTCGAGCTCCTACAATGAGCAGTTCTTC.

This clonotype was recorded at least ten times. This chain's CDR3 is CSARTGTSKTQYF. The DNA for the CDR3 is TGCAGTGCTAGGACAGGTACCTCGAAGACCCAGTACTTC. The gene calls are TRBV20-1 and TRBJ2-5, with D possibly TRBD1 on 6 matching bases. Looked up from germline, CDR1 is DFQATT and CDR2 is SNEGSKA (reference sequence). V gave up 3 bases and J gave up 6 bases, with 14 bases separating them. The CDR3 is made up of 13 amino acids.

This rearrangement joins TRBV7-2 to TRBJ2-1, with 10 bases aligning to TRBD2. The ends lost 6 bases at V and 2 bases at J; junction bases unmatched: 7. CDR3 size: 16 residues. Germline-derived CDR1 and CDR2 are SGHTA and FQGNSA. The CDR3 nucleotides read TGTGCCAGCAGATTTAGCGGGGGGCTTACCTACAATGAGCAGTTCTTC. It yields the protein CASRFSGGLTYNEQFF.

This clonotype was detected a few times. The chain uses TRBV21-1 and TRBJ1-4. TRBV21-1 is classified as a pseudogene. The CDR3 has 17 amino acids. In DNA form, the CDR3 reads TGTGCCAGCAGGAGAGACCACCTGCGGGGGGTCGATGAAAAACTGTTTTTT. The encoded protein is CASRRDHLRGVDEKLFF.